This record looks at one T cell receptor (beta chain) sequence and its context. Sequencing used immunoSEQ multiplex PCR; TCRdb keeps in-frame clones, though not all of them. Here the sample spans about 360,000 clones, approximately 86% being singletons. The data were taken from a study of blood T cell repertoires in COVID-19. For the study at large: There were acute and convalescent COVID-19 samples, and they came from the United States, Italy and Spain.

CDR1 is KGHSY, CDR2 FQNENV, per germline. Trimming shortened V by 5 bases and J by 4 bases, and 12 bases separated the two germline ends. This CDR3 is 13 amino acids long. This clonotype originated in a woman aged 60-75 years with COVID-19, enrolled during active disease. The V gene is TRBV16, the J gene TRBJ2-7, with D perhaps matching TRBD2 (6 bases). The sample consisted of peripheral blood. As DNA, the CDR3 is TGTGCCAGCAGCGTCTGGAGGGATTACGAGCAGTACTTC. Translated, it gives CASSVWRDYEQYF.